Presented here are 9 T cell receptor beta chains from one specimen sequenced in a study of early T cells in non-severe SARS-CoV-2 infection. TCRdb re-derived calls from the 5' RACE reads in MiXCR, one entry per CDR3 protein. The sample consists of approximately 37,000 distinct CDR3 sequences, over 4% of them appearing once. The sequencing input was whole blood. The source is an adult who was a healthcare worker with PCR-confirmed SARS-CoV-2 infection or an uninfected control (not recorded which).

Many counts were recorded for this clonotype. For the CDR3, the DNA is TGTGCCAGCAGCTTAGCTAGATCCAACAATGAGCAGTTCTTC. Translated: CASSLARSNNEQFF. The chain links TRBV11-3 to TRBJ2-1; D remains ambiguous. The germline CDR1 and CDR2 sequences are SGHNT and YENEEA. The CDR3 contains 14 residues. V was shortened by 1 base and J by 5 bases, with 9 bases between the two germline ends.

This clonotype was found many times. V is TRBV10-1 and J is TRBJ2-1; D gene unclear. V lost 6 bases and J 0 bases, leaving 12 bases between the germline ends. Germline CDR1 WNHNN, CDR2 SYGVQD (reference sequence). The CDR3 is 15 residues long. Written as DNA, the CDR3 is TGCGCCAGCAGCCTCCGACGCAGCTCCTACAATGAGCAGTTCTTC. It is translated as CASSLRRSSYNEQFF.

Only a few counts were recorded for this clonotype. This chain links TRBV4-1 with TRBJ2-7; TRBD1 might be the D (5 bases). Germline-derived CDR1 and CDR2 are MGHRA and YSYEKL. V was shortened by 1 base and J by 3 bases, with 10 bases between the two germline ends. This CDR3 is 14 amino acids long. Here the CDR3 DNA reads TGCGCCAGCAGCCAAGGCCAAGACAGCTACGAGCAGTACTTC. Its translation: CASSQGQDSYEQYF.

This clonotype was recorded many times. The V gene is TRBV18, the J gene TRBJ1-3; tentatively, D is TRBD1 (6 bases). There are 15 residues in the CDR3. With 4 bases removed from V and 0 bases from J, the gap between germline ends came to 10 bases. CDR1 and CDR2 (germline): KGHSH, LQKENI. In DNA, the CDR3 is TGTGCCAGCTCACTGGGGGGCACCTCTGGAAACACCATATATTTT. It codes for CASSLGGTSGNTIYF.

Here the CDR3 reads CASSPRGSDTQYF. The DNA for the CDR3 is TGTGCCAGCAGCCCTCGGGGCTCAGATACGCAGTATTTT. The chain carries TRBV3-1 and TRBJ2-3, with D possibly being TRBD1 or TRBD2 (5 bases each). The germline CDR1 and CDR2 sequences are LGHDT and YNNKEL (reference sequence). The CDR3 spans 13 residues. Trimming shortened V by 4 bases and J by 4 bases, and 9 bases separated the two germline ends.

DNA of the CDR3: TGTGCCAGCAGCCGAGATGAGAGTTACGAGCAGTACTTC. This codes for CASSRDESYEQYF. V usage is TRBV5-4 and J usage is TRBJ2-7; D gene uncertain. Looked up from germline, CDR1 is SGHNT and CDR2 is YYREEE (reference sequence). The CDR3 is 13 residues long. V was cut by 4 bases and J by 4 bases, with 12 bases left in between.

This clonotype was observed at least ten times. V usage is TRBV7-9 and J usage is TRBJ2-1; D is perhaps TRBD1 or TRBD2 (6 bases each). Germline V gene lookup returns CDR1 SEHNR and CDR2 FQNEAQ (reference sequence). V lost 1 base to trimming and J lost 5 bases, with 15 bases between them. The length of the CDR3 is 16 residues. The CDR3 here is CASSLEGGTQDNEQFF. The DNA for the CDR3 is TGTGCCAGCAGCTTAGAGGGGGGCACTCAGGACAATGAGCAGTTCTTC.

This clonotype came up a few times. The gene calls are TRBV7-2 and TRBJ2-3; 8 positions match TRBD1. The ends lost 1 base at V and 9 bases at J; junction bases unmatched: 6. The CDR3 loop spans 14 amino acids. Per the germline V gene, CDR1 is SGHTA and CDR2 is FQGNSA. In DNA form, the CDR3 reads TGTGCCAGCAGCTTAGGGACGAACAGGGGGACGCAGTATTTT. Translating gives CASSLGTNRGTQYF.

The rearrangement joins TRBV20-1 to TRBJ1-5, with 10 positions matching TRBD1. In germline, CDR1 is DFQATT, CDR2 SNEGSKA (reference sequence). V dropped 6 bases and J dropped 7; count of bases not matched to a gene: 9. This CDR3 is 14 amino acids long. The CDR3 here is CSAGTGDARQPQHF. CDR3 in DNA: TGCAGTGCAGGGACAGGGGATGCGAGACAGCCCCAGCATTTT.